The text below deals with one T cell receptor (beta chain). These donors were members of the approximately 120-subject validation cohort, a group separate from the approximately 700-subject first cohort. Clones were read by immunoSEQ multiplex PCR, and TCRdb kept only the in-frame ones, dropping some. The sample gives 150,000 to 200,000 clones, around 84% of which show up once; around a sixth is in the top ten. This record belongs to a study of cytomegalovirus exposure and HLA in healthy donors. Trimming took off 6 bases at V and 5 bases at J, with 11 bases between the two ends. Germline lookup yields CDR1 SQVTM and CDR2 ANQGSEA. The CDR3 is 12 amino acids.

This chain joins TRBV29-1 and TRBJ2-1; no reliable D call. The TCR comes from a man aged 18 to 30 in good health and CMV-seropositive. The source material was PBMCs. CDR3: CSVQTENNEQFF. Written as DNA, the CDR3 is TGCAGCGTCCAAACAGAGAACAATGAGCAGTTCTTC.